Shown below are 14 T cell receptor beta chains from a single sample sequenced in a study of T cell repertoires in ileal Crohn's disease (dated 2019 in TCRdb). Receptor amplification or capture employed the immunoSEQ multiplex PCR assay. TCRdb stores this immuneACCESS table with in-frame sequences only. Part of the clones is absent; in the studies checked, under half of the shortfall reflects unresolved V genes, and no reason is known for the rest. This sample is represented by almost 5,500 clones; 80% to 85% of them were singletons. Clones ranked in the top ten supply around 15% of the sample. The sequenced sample consisted of ileal tissue. These receptor sequences come from an adult with Crohn's disease.

This clone was detected only once. The chain has TRBV15 and TRBJ1-1, with D maybe TRBD1 (5 bases). The germline V and J ends were trimmed by 3 bases and 4 bases, with 18 bases remaining between them. CDR3 length: 16 amino acids. Germline CDR1 reads LNHNV; CDR2 reads YYDKDF (reference sequence). This CDR3 reads CATSRRATGAGTEAFF. The CDR3 DNA is TGTGCCACCAGCAGGAGGGCGACTGGGGCAGGCACTGAAGCTTTCTTT. Supplemented by reference TRBV15 and TRBJ1-1, the full variable domain reads DAMVIQNPRYQVTQFGKPVTLSCSQTLNHNVMYWYQQKSSQAPKLLFHYYDKDFNNEADTPDNFQSRRPNTSFCFLDIRSPGLGDTAMYLCATSRRATGAGTEAFFGQGTRLTVV.

The chain is built from TRBV9 and TRBJ2-5; 12 bases map to TRBD1. The CDR3 covers 14 residues. Germline assignment: CDR1 SGDLS and CDR2 YYNGEE. V lost 0 bases, J lost 11 bases, and 5 bases stayed unmatched. CDR3 amino acids: CASSVEGDRGQQYF. The CDR3, as DNA: TGTGCCAGCAGCGTAGAGGGGGACAGGGGGCAACAGTACTTC.

The sample holds a few counts of this clone. The rearrangement links TRBV19 to TRBJ1-6, with TRBD1 matching over 9 bases. Looked up from germline, CDR1 is LNHDA and CDR2 is SQIVND (reference sequence). The CDR3 covers 17 residues. With V trimmed by 5 bases and J by 7 bases, 12 bases remained unmatched. The CDR3 here is CASSAYSQGADNSPLHF. The CDR3 DNA sequence: TGTGCCAGTAGTGCTTATTCACAGGGGGCGGACAATTCACCCCTCCACTTT.

The CDR3 loop is CSAARGEGSFF. In nucleotides, the CDR3 is TGCAGTGCTGCCCGAGGAGAGGGCTCTTTCTTC. The rearrangement joins TRBV20-1 to TRBJ2-1; maybe TRBD2 (5 bases). The CDR3 is made up of 11 amino acids. Trimming removed 5 bases from V and 16 bases from J, with 18 bases in between. The germline CDR1 and CDR2 sequences are DFQATT and SNEGSKA (reference sequence).

This rearrangement joins TRBV11-2 to TRBJ2-7; D possibly corresponds to TRBD2 (5 bases). The CDR3 sequence is 17 residues long. Germline CDR1 is SGHAT and CDR2 is FQNNGV. V was shortened by 4 bases and J by 0 bases, with 19 bases between the two germline ends. CDR3 sequence (DNA): TGTGCCAGCAGCTCCCTCGGCAGCGGTCTAAGCTCCTACGAGCAGTACTTC. Protein product: CASSSLGSGLSSYEQYF.

V usage is TRBV7-9 and J usage is TRBJ1-5; D ambiguous. V lost 1 base to trimming and J lost 3 bases, with 7 bases between them. This CDR3 has 14 residues. Per the germline V gene, CDR1 is SEHNR and CDR2 is FQNEAQ (reference sequence). CDR3 nucleotide sequence: TGTGCCAGCAGCTTAGAGGCTTCCAATCAGCCCCAGCATTTT. Residues: CASSLEASNQPQHF.

This chain connects TRBV7-2 to TRBJ1-2; D unclear. V was clipped by 5 bases and J by 2 bases, with 18 bases between them. Germline V gives CDR1 SGHTA, CDR2 FQGNSA. This CDR3 region has 16 residues. In DNA, the CDR3 is TGTGCCAGCAGCCTTACCGGTCAGCGGGGAAACTATGGCTACACCTTC. Its protein is CASSLTGQRGNYGYTF.

This chain uses TRBV4-3 with TRBJ2-7; 11 positions agree with TRBD1. The ends lost 2 bases at V and 4 bases at J; junction bases unmatched: 7. Germline V lookup: CDR1 LGHNA, CDR2 YSLEER. The CDR3 is made up of 16 amino acids. The CDR3 DNA reads as TGCGCCAGCAGCCAAAGCAGCGGACAGGGGGCTTACGAGCAGTACTTC. This translates into CASSQSSGQGAYEQYF.

This clone was detected once. The chain couples TRBV2 to TRBJ1-6, with D maybe TRBD1 (6 bases). This CDR3 spans 14 amino acids. The germline V gene has CDR1 SNHLY and CDR2 FYNNEI. V shed 10 bases and J shed 0 bases, with 10 bases lying between them. CDR3 in amino acids: CAIGQSSYNSPLHF. The CDR3 DNA follows: TGTGCCATCGGACAGAGCTCCTATAATTCACCCCTCCACTTT.

The gene calls are TRBV11-2 and TRBJ1-1; D gene uncertain. V lost 5 bases and J lost 1, with 8 bases in between. Germline CDR1 reads SGHAT; CDR2 reads FQNNGV. The CDR3 sequence is 13 residues long. DNA of the CDR3: TGTGCCAGCAGCCCCCGGACGAACACTGAAGCTTTCTTT. Translation: CASSPRTNTEAFF.

The J gene is TRBJ1-2, the V gene TRBV11-2, with 10 bases aligning to TRBD1. The CDR3 covers 13 residues. Germline CDR1 and CDR2: SGHAT and FQNNGV. J was trimmed by 8 bases and V by 6 bases; bases with no gene match: 6. Here the CDR3 reads CASSSDRGQGYTF. In DNA, the CDR3 is TGTGCCAGCAGTTCTGACAGGGGGCAAGGCTACACCTTC.

V gene TRBV18 combines with J gene TRBJ2-7; 8 positions match TRBD1. V shed 3 bases, J shed 2 bases, and the junction held 6 bases outside the gene matches. Germline V gene sequence: CDR1 KGHSH, CDR2 LQKENI. CDR3 size: 15 residues. DNA of the CDR3: TGTGCCAGCTCACCCTCAGGGGGCCCGGCCTACGAGCAGTACTTC. Translation gives CASSPSGGPAYEQYF.

This clone is a singleton in its sample. The chain combines TRBV7-2 with TRBJ1-3; D unresolved. The CDR3 spans 15 residues. Looked up from germline, CDR1 is SGHTA and CDR2 is FQGNSA. The ends were cut back, 5 bases at V and 1 base at J, with 12 bases in the middle. CDR3 coding DNA: TGTGCCAGCAGCCTTGGGCCTGGTTCTGGAAACACCATATATTTT. It specifies CASSLGPGSGNTIYF.

This chain connects TRBV19 to TRBJ2-2; no reliable D call. The V end lost 7 bases, the J end lost 0 bases, and 6 bases lay between the germline ends. Germline loops: CDR1 LNHDA, CDR2 SQIVND (reference sequence). The length of the CDR3 is 13 residues. In DNA, the CDR3 is TGTGCCAGTACAGGAACGAACACCGGGGAGCTGTTTTTT. Translating it yields CASTGTNTGELFF.